The present TCR beta chain was sequenced within a study of identical twins. The junction had 9 bases not matched to a gene; V was cut back by 5 bases and J by 0 bases. Germline-derived CDR1 and CDR2 are SNHLY and FYNNEI. CDR3 length equals 18 residues. TCRdb re-called the 5' RACE reads through MiXCR, storing one row per CDR3 protein. The top ten clones hold about 4.3% of a sample with about 730,000 distinct CDR3 sequences, approximately 21% of them seen once. These sequences were also reported in another study, on T cells expressing NK-cell markers. From that report: All TCR beta repertoires analysed originated from sorted CD3+CD56+NKG2C+, CD3+CD56+NKG2C- and CD3+CD56-NKG2C+ T cells. Among eight sequenced donors, seven carried HCMV seropositivity while one was seronegative.

The clonotype comes from a woman between 18 and 30 years old in good health. The specimen was PBMCs. J is TRBJ2-1 and V is TRBV2, with TRBD2 identical over 11 bases. This chain's CDR3 is CASSTLLAGESSYNEQFF. The CDR3 DNA follows: TGTGCCAGCAGTACTTTACTAGCGGGAGAGAGCTCCTACAATGAGCAGTTCTTC.